Listed below are T cell receptor beta chains from one sample, sequenced in a study of T cells in tumors after PD-1 blockade. Some clones are missing from TCRdb's copy, which holds only in-frame ones; the method was immunoSEQ multiplex PCR. Of around 49,000 clones in the sample, roughly 80% were seen once. This material consisted of PBMCs, taken before anti-PD-1 treatment. The receptors here all came from a human donor with basal cell carcinoma. The conserved cysteine and the conserved F or W are not part of the CDR3 here. The order of the fields is V gene, CDR3 protein.

V: TRBV9
CDR3: ASSAHGDQRPPDTQY

V: TRBV7-2
CDR3: ASSLAQSTDTQY

V: TRBV27
CDR3: ASSPGTSGGATYNEQF

V: TRBV6-6
CDR3: ASSSNPGTVYGYT

V: TRBV11-1
CDR3: ASSSQVSGSPLH

V: TRBV7-9
CDR3: ASSPPIGNSPLH

V: TRBV4-2
CDR3: ASSPRGDNEQF

V: TRBV7-7
CDR3: ASSPGQGATGELF

V: TRBV6-5
CDR3: ASSYNRDGSGNTIY

V: TRBV2
CDR3: ASSGDLNSPLH

V: TRBV7-2
CDR3: ASSPLSGVGYGYT

V: TRBV7-2
CDR3: ASRPQGASTEAF